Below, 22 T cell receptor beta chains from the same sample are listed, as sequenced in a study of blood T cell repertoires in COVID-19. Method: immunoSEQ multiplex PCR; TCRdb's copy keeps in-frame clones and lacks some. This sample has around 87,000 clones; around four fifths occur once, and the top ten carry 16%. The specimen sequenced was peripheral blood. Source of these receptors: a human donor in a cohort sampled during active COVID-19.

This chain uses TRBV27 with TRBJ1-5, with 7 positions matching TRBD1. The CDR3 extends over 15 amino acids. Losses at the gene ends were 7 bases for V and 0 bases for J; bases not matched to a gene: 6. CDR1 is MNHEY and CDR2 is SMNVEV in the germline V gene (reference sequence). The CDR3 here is CASILTGNSNQPQHF. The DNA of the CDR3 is TGTGCCAGCATCCTGACAGGGAATAGCAATCAGCCCCAGCATTTT.

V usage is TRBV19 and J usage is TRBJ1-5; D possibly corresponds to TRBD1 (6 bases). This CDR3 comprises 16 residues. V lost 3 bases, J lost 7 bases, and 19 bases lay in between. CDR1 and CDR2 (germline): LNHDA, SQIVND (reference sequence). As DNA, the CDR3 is TGTGCCAGTAGTATTGGGTTTGGGACAAACACCCAGCCCCAGCATTTT. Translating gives CASSIGFGTNTQPQHF.

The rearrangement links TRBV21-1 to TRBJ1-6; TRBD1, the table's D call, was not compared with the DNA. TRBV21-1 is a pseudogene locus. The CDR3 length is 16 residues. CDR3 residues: CASSSCTGGENSPLHF. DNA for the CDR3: TGTGCCAGCAGCTCGTGTACAGGGGGCGAAAATTCACCCCTCCACTTT.

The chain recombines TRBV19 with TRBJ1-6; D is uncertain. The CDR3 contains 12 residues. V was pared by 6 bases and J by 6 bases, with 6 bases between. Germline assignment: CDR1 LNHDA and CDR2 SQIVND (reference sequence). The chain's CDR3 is CASRHPNSPLHF. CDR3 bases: TGTGCCAGTAGACACCCTAATTCACCCCTCCACTTT.

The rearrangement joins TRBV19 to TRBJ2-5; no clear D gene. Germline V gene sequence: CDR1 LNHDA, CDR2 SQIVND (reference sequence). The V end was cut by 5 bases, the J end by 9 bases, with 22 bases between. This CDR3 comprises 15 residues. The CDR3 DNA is TGTGCCAGTAGTCCGCCCGGGTCCAAGTCGACGGCCCAGTACTTC. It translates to CASSPPGSKSTAQYF.

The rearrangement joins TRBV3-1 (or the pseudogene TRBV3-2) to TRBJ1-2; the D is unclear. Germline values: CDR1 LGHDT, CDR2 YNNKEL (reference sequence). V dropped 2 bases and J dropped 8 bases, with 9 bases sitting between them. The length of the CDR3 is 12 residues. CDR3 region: CASSQQSWGYTF. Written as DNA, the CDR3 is TGTGCCAGCAGCCAACAGTCTTGGGGCTACACCTTC.

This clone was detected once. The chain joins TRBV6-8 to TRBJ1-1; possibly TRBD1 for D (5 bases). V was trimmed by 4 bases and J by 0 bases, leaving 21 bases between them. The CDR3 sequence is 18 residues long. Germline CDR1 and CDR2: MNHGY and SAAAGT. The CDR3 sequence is CASSWGLMLTRMNTEAFF. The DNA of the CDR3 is TGTGCCAGCAGTTGGGGACTCATGTTAACCCGCATGAACACTGAAGCTTTCTTT.

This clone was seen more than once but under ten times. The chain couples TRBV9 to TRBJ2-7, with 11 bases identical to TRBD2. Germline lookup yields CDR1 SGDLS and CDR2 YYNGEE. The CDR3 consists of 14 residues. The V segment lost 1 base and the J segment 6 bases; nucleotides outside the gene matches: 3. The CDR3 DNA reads TGTGCCAGCAGCGTAACTAGCGGGAGTACCGAGCAGTACTTC. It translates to CASSVTSGSTEQYF.

The CDR3: CASSSPDSYSNQPQHF. The DNA for the CDR3 is TGTGCCAGCAGTTCCCCGGACAGTTATAGCAATCAGCCCCAGCATTTT. The chain links TRBV27 to TRBJ1-5, with TRBD1 as a possible D gene (6 bases). V lost 4 bases to trimming and J lost 0 bases, with 13 bases between them. CDR1 is MNHEY and CDR2 is SMNVEV in the germline V gene (reference sequence). This CDR3 spans 16 amino acids.

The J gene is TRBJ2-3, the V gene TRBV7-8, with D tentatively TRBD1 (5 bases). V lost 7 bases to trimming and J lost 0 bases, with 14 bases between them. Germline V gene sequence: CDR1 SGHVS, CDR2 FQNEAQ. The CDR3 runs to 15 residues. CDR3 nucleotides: TGTGCCAGCAACCAGGGCAGAGGTAGCACAGATACGCAGTATTTT. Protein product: CASNQGRGSTDTQYF.

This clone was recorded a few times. The CDR3 is CASSRQGNTGELFF. The CDR3 DNA follows: TGCGCCAGCAGCCGACAGGGCAACACCGGGGAGCTGTTTTTT. The rearrangement uses TRBV4-1 and TRBJ2-2; 7 bases line up with TRBD1. Germline values: CDR1 MGHRA, CDR2 YSYEKL. The CDR3 runs to 14 residues. Losses at the gene ends were 4 bases for V and 2 bases for J; bases not matched to a gene: 1.

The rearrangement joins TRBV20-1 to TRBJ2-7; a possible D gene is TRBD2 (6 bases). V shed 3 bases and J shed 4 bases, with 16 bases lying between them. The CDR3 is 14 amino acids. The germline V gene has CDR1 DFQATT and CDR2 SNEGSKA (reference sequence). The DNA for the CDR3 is TGCAGTGCTAGTCTCAGCGGGCCGACTTACGAGCAGTACTTC. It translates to CSASLSGPTYEQYF.

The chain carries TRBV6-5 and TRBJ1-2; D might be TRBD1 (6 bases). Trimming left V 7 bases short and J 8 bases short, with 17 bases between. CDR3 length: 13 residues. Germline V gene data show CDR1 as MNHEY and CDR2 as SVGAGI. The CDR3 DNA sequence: TGTGCCAGCACCCTAGGGGGGGGCCCCGGCTACACCTTC. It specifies CASTLGGGPGYTF.

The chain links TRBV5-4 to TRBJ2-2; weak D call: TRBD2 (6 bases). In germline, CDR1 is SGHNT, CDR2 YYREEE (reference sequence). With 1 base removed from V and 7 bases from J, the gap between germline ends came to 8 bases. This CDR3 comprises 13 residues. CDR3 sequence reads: CASSLMRGGELFF. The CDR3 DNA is TGTGCCAGCAGCTTGATGCGGGGCGGGGAGCTGTTTTTT.

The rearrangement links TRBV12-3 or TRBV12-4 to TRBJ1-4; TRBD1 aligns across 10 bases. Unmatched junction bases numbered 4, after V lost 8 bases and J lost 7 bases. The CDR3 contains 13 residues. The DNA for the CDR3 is TGTGCCAGCTGCCGGGACAGGGGTGAAAAACTGTTTTTT. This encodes CASCRDRGEKLFF.

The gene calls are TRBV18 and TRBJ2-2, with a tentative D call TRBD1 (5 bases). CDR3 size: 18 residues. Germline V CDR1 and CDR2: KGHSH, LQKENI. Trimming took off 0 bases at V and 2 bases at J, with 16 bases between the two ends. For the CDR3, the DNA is TGTGCCAGCTCACCACCATCCCAGGGCCCCACTAACACCGGGGAGCTGTTTTTT. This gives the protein CASSPPSQGPTNTGELFF.

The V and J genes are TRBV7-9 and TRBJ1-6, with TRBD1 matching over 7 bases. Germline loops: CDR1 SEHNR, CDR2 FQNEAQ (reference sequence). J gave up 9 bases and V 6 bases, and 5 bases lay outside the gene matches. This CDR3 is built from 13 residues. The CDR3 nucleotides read TGTGCCAGCAGAGGGGACAGTTCTTCACCCCTCCACTTT. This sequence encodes CASRGDSSSPLHF.

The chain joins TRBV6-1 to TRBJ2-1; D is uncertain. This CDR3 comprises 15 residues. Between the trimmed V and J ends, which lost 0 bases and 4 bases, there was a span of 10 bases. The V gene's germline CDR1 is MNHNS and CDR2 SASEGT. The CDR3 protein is CASSEAEWRYNEQFF. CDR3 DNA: TGTGCCAGCAGTGAAGCGGAATGGCGGTACAATGAGCAGTTCTTC.

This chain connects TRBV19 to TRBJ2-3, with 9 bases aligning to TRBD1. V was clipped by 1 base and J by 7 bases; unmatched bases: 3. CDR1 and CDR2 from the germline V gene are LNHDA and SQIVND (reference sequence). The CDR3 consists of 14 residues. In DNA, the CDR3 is TGTGCCAGTAGTATAGGCGGGACAGGGAATACGCAGTATTTT. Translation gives CASSIGGTGNTQYF. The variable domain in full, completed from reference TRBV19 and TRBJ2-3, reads DGGITQSPKYLFRKEGQNVTLSCEQNLNHDAMYWYRQDPGQGLRLIYYSQIVNDFQKGDIAEGYSVSREKKESFPLTVTSAQKNPTAFYLCASSIGGTGNTQYFGPGTRLTVL.

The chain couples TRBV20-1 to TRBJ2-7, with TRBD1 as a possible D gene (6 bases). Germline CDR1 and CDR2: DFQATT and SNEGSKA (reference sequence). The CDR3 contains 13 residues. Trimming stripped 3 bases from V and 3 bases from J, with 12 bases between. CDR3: CSASDDRYYEQYF. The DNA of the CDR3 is TGCAGTGCTAGTGATGACAGGTACTACGAGCAGTACTTC.

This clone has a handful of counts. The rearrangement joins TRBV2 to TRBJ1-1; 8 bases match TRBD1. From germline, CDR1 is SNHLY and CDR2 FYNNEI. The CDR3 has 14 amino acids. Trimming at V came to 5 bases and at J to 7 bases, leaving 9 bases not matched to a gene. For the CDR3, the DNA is TGTGCCAGCAGTCGCACTCCGGGACAGGTTGAAGCTTTCTTT. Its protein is CASSRTPGQVEAFF.

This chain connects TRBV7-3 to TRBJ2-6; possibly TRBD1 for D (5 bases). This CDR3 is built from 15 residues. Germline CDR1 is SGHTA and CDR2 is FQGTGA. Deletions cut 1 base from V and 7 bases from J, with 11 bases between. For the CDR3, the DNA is TGTGCCAGCAGCTTAAAATTGGGGCAAGCCAACGTCCTGACTTTC. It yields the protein CASSLKLGQANVLTF.